The clone carrying this T cell receptor (beta chain) was detected only once. This sample stems from a study of blood T cell repertoires in COVID-19. Study at large: COVID-19 samples, acute and convalescent, were from the United States, Italy and Spain.

The CDR3 totals 15 residues. V shed 3 bases, J shed 4 bases, and the junction held 2 bases outside the gene matches. Germline CDR1 is LGHDT and CDR2 is YNNKEL (reference sequence). Per the authors' pipeline: Counts of nucleated cells, estimated from reference gene primer amplification, were obtained. Here immunoSEQ multiplex PCR was the method, and the copy in TCRdb shows in-frame clones only, minus some. V, J and clone size are those of that table, while D and trimming were read from the DNA. The sample consists of roughly 180,000 clones, approximately 77% of them appearing once. Specimen: peripheral blood. The chain couples TRBV3-1 (or the pseudogene TRBV3-2) to TRBJ2-1; 11 bases agree with TRBD2. The TCR originated in a woman of 80 years or more with active or convalescent COVID-19. CDR3 coding DNA: TGTGCCAGCAGCCAGGGACTAGCGGTGTACAATGAGCAGTTCTTC. Its protein is CASSQGLAVYNEQFF.